This TCR beta chain derives from a study of blood T cell repertoires in COVID-19. At the level of the study: Donors in the United States, Italy and Spain gave samples during acute or convalescent COVID-19. T cells, B-cell-depleted T cells, or PBMCs supplied cDNA or gDNA.

Authors' analysis steps: By means of reference gene primer amplification, nucleated cell counts were estimated. TCRdb keeps only in-frame clones here, not all; method: immunoSEQ multiplex PCR. Clone size and V and J calls were adopted from that table, with D and trimming inferred from the DNA. Seen here are approximately 70,000 clones, roughly 84% observed once, and the top ten hold about 10%. CDR3 length equals 16 residues. V was pared by 3 bases and J by 4 bases, with 8 bases of the junction left unmatched. Germline loops: CDR1 ENHRY, CDR2 SYGVKD. The sequencing sample was made of peripheral blood. J is TRBJ1-5 and V is TRBV10-3, with 8 bases identical to TRBD1. The receptor was isolated from a woman aged 45-65 years with acute or convalescent COVID-19. This CDR3 is CAISEAGGAGNQPQHF. The CDR3, as DNA: TGTGCCATCAGTGAAGCAGGGGGCGCGGGTAATCAGCCCCAGCATTTT.